Below, 2 T cell receptor beta chains from the same sample are listed, as sequenced in a study of T cell repertoires in cytomegalovirus infection. These TCRs are of unknown antigen specificity. TCRdb re-called the reads through MiXCR, storing one row per CDR3 protein. The sample holds more than 300,000 distinct CDR3 sequences, just under 35% seen once. Sequenced here: cultured PBMCs, sampled from culture after CMV antigen stimulation. These receptors were collected from a human donor in good health (CMV status not recorded). Some clones in this sample may be carry-over from other donors' samples.

The rearrangement links TRBV27 to TRBJ2-7, with TRBD1 identical over 8 bases. The CDR3 extends over 14 amino acids. With 6 bases clipped from V and 7 bases from J, the junction kept 11 bases outside the gene matches. The V gene's germline CDR1 is MNHEY and CDR2 SMNVEV (reference sequence). The CDR3 bases are TGTGCCAGCAGACCCCCGGACAGGGCTGGGGAGCAGTACTTC. Translating gives CASRPPDRAGEQYF.

V is TRBV11-3 and J is TRBJ1-2, with TRBD1 matching 8 bases. CDR1 and CDR2 from the germline V gene are SGHNT and YENEEA. The trim removed 6 bases at V and 2 bases at J, leaving 11 bases unmatched. The CDR3 totals 16 residues. In DNA, the CDR3 is TGTGCCAGCAGGCAAACAGGGACAGGCTTGAACTATGGCTACACCTTC. Translated: CASRQTGTGLNYGYTF.